The clone carrying this TCR beta chain was counted many times. This CDR3 spans 14 amino acids. Trimming shortened V by 0 bases and J by 7 bases, and 10 bases separated the two germline ends. Germline V gene sequence: CDR1 LGHNA, CDR2 YSLEER. The sample belongs to a study of glioma-infiltrating T cells. The iRepertoire nested amplicon-rescue multiplex PCR amplified TCR alpha and beta CDR3s from RNA. TCRdb analysed the multiplex PCR reads with MiXCR anew, one entry per CDR3 protein. The data hold about 200,000 distinct CDR3 sequences, with about 32% observed a single time. This TCR was sampled from a human donor with low-grade glioma or glioblastoma, undergoing nonglioma brain surgery, or in good health (not recorded which). The chain has TRBV4-3 and TRBJ2-1; perhaps TRBD1 as D (5 bases). The material sequenced was glioma tissue, nonneoplastic brain tissue, or PBMCs (not recorded which). The CDR3 DNA reads as TGCGCCAGCAGCCAAGATACCAGGGCTAATGAGCAGTTCTTC. Its protein product is CASSQDTRANEQFF.